Reported below is one T cell receptor beta chain. Its antigen is not known. At one boundary the junction diverges from the germline segment, which might be a read error. Patients had blood sampled at baseline and again on cycle 4 day 1 and cycle 7 day 1. The data originate from a study of OX40 agonist ivuxolimab in advanced cancers. Study-level points and caveats: Dosing at 0.1 to 3.0 mg/kg was accompanied by clonal expansion of CD4+ and CD8+ blood T cells by week 6.

CDR1 SSHAT and CDR2 FNYEAQ come from the germline V gene (reference sequence). This CDR3 region has 13 residues. Generated by immunoSEQ multiplex PCR, the TCRdb table keeps only in-frame clones and is missing some. The sample contains 40,000 or so clones, roughly 90% of which appear only once. The sequencing here drew on CD4+ or CD8+ T cells sorted from blood, taken in a trial of the OX40 agonist ivuxolimab. The source is an adult with an advanced solid tumor such as melanoma, head and neck, liver or kidney cancer. V gene TRBV7-7 combines with J gene TRBJ1-1; D remains unclear. The CDR3 is CASSQTVNTEAFF. The CDR3 DNA reads as TGTGCTAGCAGCCAAACAGTGAACACTGAAGCTTTCTTT.